Each of the 24 T cell receptor beta chains below was sequenced from the same sample in a study of CD8+CD57+ T cells in acquired aplastic anemia. Genomic DNA, serving as template, underwent TCR beta VDJ and CDR3 profiling. TCRdb ran MiXCR on the reads and lists one entry per CDR3 protein. The repertoire includes around 430,000 distinct CDR3 sequences, approximately 32% of them detected once, and about 0.8% sits in the top ten. Sequencing involved patients with CD8+CD57+ cell expansion previously shown by flow cytometry. Sequences were obtained from sorted CD4+, CD8+, or CD8+CD57+ T cells (not recorded which) from PBMCs. Receptors originate from a human donor with aplastic anemia.

The chain has TRBV7-3 and TRBJ2-2; no firm D call. Germline-derived CDR1 and CDR2 are SGHTA and FQGTGA. The CDR3 loop spans 15 amino acids. V was cut by 2 bases and J by 2 bases, with 9 bases left in between. For the CDR3, the DNA is TGTGCCAGCAGCTTACGTCCGGGTAACACCGGGGAGCTGTTTTTT. Translated, it gives CASSLRPGNTGELFF.

To note about this clonotype: This clone may be a read error of a much larger clone one base away. V gene TRBV20-1 combines with J gene TRBJ2-1; a possible D gene is TRBD1 (7 bases). The germline gives CDR1 DFQATT, CDR2 SNEGSKA (reference sequence). The V end was cut by 6 bases, the J end by 10 bases, with 22 bases between. CDR3 length: 14 amino acids. The CDR3 reads CSARTGGNSYEQFF. The CDR3 DNA reads as TGCAGTGCCAGGACAGGCGGGAACTCCTACGAGCAGTTCTTC.

The sample holds one count of this clonotype. V is TRBV7-8 and J is TRBJ1-2, with TRBD1 matching 7 bases. V trimming: 2 bases; J trimming: 3 bases; junction bases outside the gene matches: 6. CDR1 and CDR2 (germline): SGHVS, FQNEAQ. The CDR3 spans 15 residues. The CDR3 bases are TGTGCCAGCAGCTTAACCGAGGGGGCTGACTATGGCTACACCTTC. This codes for CASSLTEGADYGYTF. Complete variable domain (other parts from reference TRBV7-8 and TRBJ1-2): GAGVSQSPRYKVAKRGQDVALRCDPISGHVSLFWYQQALGQGPEFLTYFQNEAQLDKSGLPSDRFFAERPEGSVSTLKIQRTQQEDSAVYLCASSLTEGADYGYTFGSGTRLTVV.

This clonotype was recorded at least ten times. J is TRBJ1-5 and V is TRBV2; D is unclear. The CDR3 covers 13 residues. Trimming cost V 2 bases and J 5 bases, with 7 bases left between them. Germline values: CDR1 SNHLY, CDR2 FYNNEI. The CDR3: CASSEWPDQPQHF. Written as DNA, the CDR3 is TGTGCCAGCAGTGAATGGCCGGATCAGCCCCAGCATTTT.

This chain links TRBV20-1 with TRBJ2-1, with TRBD2 matching over 7 bases. The germline gives CDR1 DFQATT, CDR2 SNEGSKA (reference sequence). CDR3 length: 15 residues. Trimming removed 6 bases from V and 1 base from J; junction bases left unmatched: 9. The CDR3 DNA reads as TGCAGTGCCCACGAGGTAGCGGGTTCCTACAATGAGCAGTTCTTC. Translating it yields CSAHEVAGSYNEQFF.

The table lists this clonotype with a count of one. The chain employs TRBV10-3 and TRBJ1-2; 7 bases are shared with TRBD1. The germline V gene has CDR1 ENHRY and CDR2 SYGVKD. The CDR3 totals 16 residues. V shed 4 bases, J shed 1 base, and the junction held 9 bases outside the gene matches. The chain's CDR3 is CAISARLRDSNYGYTF. CDR3 bases: TGTGCCATCAGTGCGCGACTCCGGGACAGTAACTATGGCTACACCTTC.

This clonotype was counted between two and nine times. A single base separates this from a much larger clone, so it may be a read error. The chain employs TRBV14 and TRBJ1-2; D unresolved. With 1 base removed from V and 4 bases from J, the gap between germline ends came to 4 bases. The CDR3 spans 12 residues. Germline CDR1 reads SGHDN; CDR2 reads FVKESK. CDR3 sequence reads: CASSQVSYGYTF. The CDR3 DNA reads TGTGCCAGCAGCCAAGTGAGCTATGGCTACACCTTC.

A single count supports this clonotype. A much larger clone sits a single nucleotide away, making a read error possible. The chain carries TRBV5-1 and TRBJ1-5, with 9 bases lining up with TRBD1. This CDR3 contains 15 residues. Germline assignment: CDR1 SGHRS and CDR2 YFSETQ. The CDR3 coding sequence is TGCGCCAGCAGCTCCGGGACAGGGTTCTTTCAGCCCCGGCATTTT. This gives the protein CASSSGTGFFQPRHF.

The chain is built from TRBV5-6 and TRBJ2-7; TRBD1 agrees at 7 bases. J lost 2 bases, V lost 6 bases, and 8 bases had no gene match. CDR1 SGHDT and CDR2 YYEEEE come from the germline V gene. This CDR3 contains 14 residues. The CDR3 DNA sequence: TGTGCCAGCACTCTGGGACAGACGGCCTACGAGCAGTACTTC. Its translation is CASTLGQTAYEQYF.

This clonotype was counted ten times or more. The rearrangement joins TRBV5-1 to TRBJ2-7; TRBD1 matches 7 bases. The V gene end was trimmed by 2 bases and the J gene end by 1 base; junction bases not matched to a gene: 3. The CDR3 spans 14 residues. Germline V CDR1 and CDR2: SGHRS, YFSETQ. CDR3 in DNA: TGCGCCAGCAGCTTCTCACAGGGGTCCTACGAGCAGTACTTC. Protein sequence: CASSFSQGSYEQYF.

The V call is TRBV12-3 or TRBV12-4, the J call TRBJ1-5, with D uncertain. The V end lost 2 bases, the J end lost 5 bases, and 13 bases lay between the germline ends. This CDR3 contains 15 residues. CDR3 sequence reads: CASSLSSGFDQPQHF. The CDR3 nucleotides read TGTGCCAGCAGTTTAAGCTCGGGTTTCGATCAGCCCCAGCATTTT.

V and J are TRBV2 and TRBJ1-5, with 8 bases lining up with TRBD1. The length of the CDR3 is 14 residues. J was trimmed by 7 bases and V by 6 bases; bases with no gene match: 8. Germline CDR1 is SNHLY and CDR2 is FYNNEI. In nucleotides, the CDR3 is TGTGCCAGCAGCGTCACGACAGGGGAACAGCCCCAGCATTTT. Its protein product is CASSVTTGEQPQHF.

A few counts support this clonotype. The chain couples TRBV5-1 to TRBJ2-5; a possible D gene is TRBD2 (6 bases). The germline CDR1 and CDR2 sequences are SGHRS and YFSETQ. V was pared by 4 bases and J by 3 bases, with 13 bases between. The CDR3 contains 14 residues. CDR3 sequence: CASSAGTLKETQYF. The DNA of the CDR3 is TGCGCCAGCAGCGCCGGGACTTTGAAAGAGACCCAGTACTTC.

V and J are TRBV5-1 and TRBJ2-1; no clear D gene. Looked up from germline, CDR1 is SGHRS and CDR2 is YFSETQ. V lost 1 base and J lost 7, with 12 bases in between. The CDR3 extends over 14 amino acids. CDR3 DNA sequence: TGCGCCAGCAGCTTGCAGGCGAGCGAAAATGAGCAGTTCTTC. Amino acid sequence: CASSLQASENEQFF.

The chain recombines TRBV11-1 with TRBJ1-1, with 7 bases matching TRBD1. Looked up from germline, CDR1 is SGHAT and CDR2 is FQDESV (reference sequence). CDR3 size: 14 residues. J was trimmed by 8 bases and V by 2 bases; bases with no gene match: 8. The CDR3 bases are TGTGCCAGCAGCTTAAACACAGGGGTATCCGAAGCTTTCTTT. Its protein product is CASSLNTGVSEAFF.

The rearrangement links TRBV15 to TRBJ1-1; D unclear. The germline V gene has CDR1 LNHNV and CDR2 YYDKDF (reference sequence). The CDR3 has 13 residues. Trimming took off 3 bases at V and 2 bases at J, with 7 bases between the two ends. Written as DNA, the CDR3 is TGTGCCACCAGCAGTCTCAAAAACACTGAAGCTTTCTTT. This gives the protein CATSSLKNTEAFF.

This clonotype was picked up a small number of times. This chain links TRBV28 with TRBJ1-5; D unresolved. V was trimmed by 3 bases and J by 5 bases, leaving 5 bases between them. This CDR3 is 12 amino acids long. Germline CDR1 and CDR2: MDHEN and SYDVKM. CDR3 loop: CASSLEDQPQHF. The CDR3 DNA follows: TGTGCCAGCAGTTTGGAGGATCAGCCCCAGCATTTT.

This clonotype has more than one count but fewer than ten. The gene calls are TRBV30 and TRBJ2-7, with 8 bases fitting TRBD1. J was trimmed by 9 bases and V by 5 bases; bases with no gene match: 12. The CDR3 length is 13 residues. The germline CDR1 and CDR2 sequences are GTSNPN and SVGIG (reference sequence). CDR3 nucleotides: TGTGCCTGGGGTGGGACAGGAACGAAGGGGCAGTACTTC. Translated, it gives CAWGGTGTKGQYF. Together with reference TRBV30 and TRBJ2-7, the CDR3 gives the full variable domain: SQTIHQWPATLVQPVGSPLSLECTVEGTSNPNLYWYRQAAGRGLQLLFYSVGIGQISSEVPQNLSASRPQDRQFILSSKKLLLSDSGFYLCAWGGTGTKGQYFGPGTRLTVT.

V usage is TRBV20-1 and J usage is TRBJ2-2; no clear D gene. CDR1 is DFQATT, CDR2 SNEGSKA, per germline (reference sequence). CDR3 length: 11 amino acids. V shed 6 bases and J shed 10 bases, with 12 bases lying between them. The CDR3 is CSASTPEELFF. CDR3 sequence (DNA): TGCAGTGCCAGTACTCCCGAGGAGCTGTTTTTT.

The table lists this clonotype with a count of one. This sequence joins TRBV5-1 and TRBJ1-1; 10 bases fit TRBD1. The CDR3 runs to 14 residues. The germline V gene encodes CDR1 SGHRS and CDR2 YFSETQ. Trimming cost V 4 bases and J 11 bases; bases outside gene matches: 11. DNA of the CDR3: TGCGCCAGCAGCACCGCGACAGGGGGCCCCGGGGCTTTCTTT. This gives the protein CASSTATGGPGAFF.

This rearrangement joins TRBV24-1 to TRBJ2-3; TRBD2 matches at 14 bases. Trimming removed 4 bases from V and 4 bases from J; junction bases left unmatched: 9. Germline CDR1 and CDR2: KGHDR and SFDVKD. The CDR3 runs 18 residues. Here the CDR3 reads CATSDLAGTSGSPDTQYF. DNA of the CDR3: TGTGCCACCAGTGACCTAGCAGGGACTAGCGGGAGCCCAGATACGCAGTATTTT.

This clonotype was counted a few times. The V gene is TRBV2, the J gene TRBJ1-5; 11 positions agree with TRBD1. Per the germline V gene, CDR1 is SNHLY and CDR2 is FYNNEI. Trimming cost V 4 bases and J 3 bases; bases outside gene matches: 8. This CDR3 has 17 amino acids. The CDR3: CASSVMDRGRDNQPQHF. The CDR3 nucleotides are TGTGCCAGCAGTGTAATGGACAGGGGGCGGGACAATCAGCCCCAGCATTTT.

This clonotype was counted a few times. CDR3 nucleotides: TGTGCCACCGCTACTAATACTAACTATGGCTACACCTTC. Its translation is CATATNTNYGYTF. The genes are TRBV6-1 and TRBJ1-2; D gene unclear. The CDR3 consists of 13 residues. Germline values: CDR1 MNHNS, CDR2 SASEGT. Trimming cost V 10 bases and J 0 bases, with 12 bases left between them.

The J gene is TRBJ2-7, the V gene TRBV28; D may be TRBD1 (6 bases). The V and J ends lost 2 bases and 4 bases respectively, with 15 bases between them. This CDR3 has 15 residues. The germline V gene encodes CDR1 MDHEN and CDR2 SYDVKM. The CDR3 loop reads CASSLKSGDIYEQYF. CDR3 DNA sequence: TGTGCCAGCAGTTTAAAGTCAGGGGATATTTACGAGCAGTACTTC.